The rows below give T cell receptor beta chains drawn from one sample of a study of blood T cells in healthy people across ages. TCRdb passed the 5' RACE reads through MiXCR, listing each CDR3 protein once. The table shows about 1,600,000 distinct CDR3 sequences, with about 43% occurring only once. The sequenced sample consisted of blood. The receptors stem from a woman aged 18-29 years in good health. CDR3s include the opening cysteine and the closing phenylalanine or tryptophan. Each record gives: CDR3 length, V gene, J gene, clone size, D gene, CDR3 DNA, CDR3 protein. D genes are given only for firm matches. Some rows have no size entry. The others give once, few or many, or a class for an expanded clone.

>15|TRBV20-1|TRBJ2-3|NA|NA
TGCAGTGCTAGAGTGGCGCGGAACCCCACAGATACGCAGTATTTT
CSARVARNPTDTQYF
>15|TRBV5-1|TRBJ1-6|NA|NA
TGCGCCAGCAGCTTGAGCTCGGGTATTGATTCACCCCTCCACTTT
CASSLSSGIDSPLHF
>16|TRBV9|TRBJ1-4|NA|TRBD1
TGTGCCAGCAGCGTAGGGGCGCAGGGGGTGGATGAAAAACTGTTTTTT
CASSVGAQGVDEKLFF
>15|TRBV6-5|TRBJ1-4|NA|NA
TGTGCCAGCAGTTACCTCACGGGGGGTAATGAAAAACTGTTTTTT
CASSYLTGGNEKLFF
>12|TRBV7-4|TRBJ1-5|NA|NA
TGTGCCAGAGACAGAAACAATCAGCCCCAGCATTTT
CARDRNNQPQHF
>15|TRBV25-1|TRBJ1-4|NA|TRBD1
TGTGCCAGCAGTGAATTTAAGGGGGCAGGCGAAAAACTGTTTTTT
CASSEFKGAGEKLFF
>19|TRBV21-1|TRBJ1-3|few|NA
NA
CASTTLYRCQGLPGNTIYF
>15|TRBV29-1|TRBJ2-1|NA|TRBD2
TGCAGCGTTGAGTGGCTACTAGCGGCTTACAATGAGCAGTTCTTC
CSVEWLLAAYNEQFF
>14|TRBV28|TRBJ1-2|NA|NA
TGTGCCAGCAGTCCTACGGGGGACTACTATGGCTACACCTTC
CASSPTGDYYGYTF
>14|TRBV27|TRBJ2-1|few|TRBD2
TGTGCCAGCAGGCTACTAGCGGGGGGGCATGAGCAGTTCTTC
CASRLLAGGHEQFF
>13|TRBV5-1|TRBJ2-7|NA|TRBD1
TGCGCCAGCAGGCCTCAGGGGGCCTACGAGCAGTACTTC
CASRPQGAYEQYF
>15|TRBV6-6|TRBJ1-5|NA|NA
TGTGCCAGCAGTAATTACAGGGACCTTAATCAGCCCCAGCATTTT
CASSNYRDLNQPQHF
>16|TRBV7-2|TRBJ2-1|many|NA
TGTGCCAGCAGCTTCGCAGGCGGTAGCTCCTACAATGAGCAGTTCTTC
CASSFAGGSSYNEQFF
>14|TRBV4-1|TRBJ1-1|NA|NA
TGCGCCAGCAGCCAGGAGAATTCGAACACTGAAGCTTTCTTT
CASSQENSNTEAFF
>15|TRBV12-3/TRBV12-4|TRBJ2-4|many|TRBD1
TGTGCCAGCAGCCGGATAACAGGGGCGGGAAACATTCAGTACTTC
CASSRITGAGNIQYF
>12|TRBV29-1|TRBJ2-4|few|TRBD2
TGCAGCGTTGAGGTCTCGGGGGGCATTCAGTACTTC
CSVEVSGGIQYF
>16|TRBV25-1|TRBJ2-7|NA|NA
TGTGCCAGCAGTGAATATTATGGGACCAACTCCTACGAGCAGTACTTC
CASSEYYGTNSYEQYF
>16|TRBV7-9|TRBJ2-2|few|NA
TGTGCCAGCAGCCCGGATTGGGGCGCGAACACCGGGGAGCTGTTTTTT
CASSPDWGANTGELFF
>14|TRBV6-1|TRBJ2-7|NA|TRBD1
TGTGCCAGCACCGGGGGACAGGGTCGCTACGAGCAGTACTTC
CASTGGQGRYEQYF
>12|TRBV20-1|TRBJ2-1|few|NA
TGCAGTGCCAATGCGGTCTACAATGAGCAGTTCTTC
CSANAVYNEQFF
>15|TRBV5-1|TRBJ1-1|NA|TRBD1
TGCGCCAGCAGCTTGGAGGGACAGGGGACCGCTGAAGCTTTCTTT
CASSLEGQGTAEAFF
>17|TRBV24-1|TRBJ2-1|NA|TRBD2
TGTGCCACCAGTGACCCTTCTACGCGGGAGGGCCTTGGAGAGCAGTTCTTC
CATSDPSTREGLGEQFF
>18|TRBV5-1|TRBJ2-2|NA|TRBD2
TGCGCCGGCAGCTTTCTAGCGGGAGTCTCTTCGAACACCGGGGAGCTGTTTTTT
CAGSFLAGVSSNTGELFF
>16|TRBV9|TRBJ2-6|few|NA
TGTGCCAGCAGCGTAGGGAGTCCCTCTGGGGCCAACGTCCTGACTTTC
CASSVGSPSGANVLTF
>16|TRBV7-2|TRBJ2-1|NA|NA
TGTGCCAGCAGCTTGGGCCGAGGACCTCCCCGGGATGAGCAGTTCTTC
CASSLGRGPPRDEQFF